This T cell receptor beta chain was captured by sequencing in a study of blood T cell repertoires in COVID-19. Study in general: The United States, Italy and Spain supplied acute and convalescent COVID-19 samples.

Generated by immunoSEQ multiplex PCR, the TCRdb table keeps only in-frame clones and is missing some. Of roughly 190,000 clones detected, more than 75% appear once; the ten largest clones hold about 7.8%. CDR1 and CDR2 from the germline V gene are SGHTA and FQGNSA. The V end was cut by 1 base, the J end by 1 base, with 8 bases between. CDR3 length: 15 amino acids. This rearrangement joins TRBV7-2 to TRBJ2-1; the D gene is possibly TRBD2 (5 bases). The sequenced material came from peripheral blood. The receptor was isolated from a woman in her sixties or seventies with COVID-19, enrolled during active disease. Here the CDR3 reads CASSLVAGSYNEQFF. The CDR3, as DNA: TGTGCCAGCAGCTTAGTGGCGGGTTCCTACAATGAGCAGTTCTTC. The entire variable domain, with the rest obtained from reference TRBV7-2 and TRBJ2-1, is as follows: GAGVSQSPSNKVTEKGKDVELRCDPISGHTALYWYRQSLGQGLEFLIYFQGNSAPDKSGLPSDRFSAERTGGSVSTLTIQRTQQEDSAVYLCASSLVAGSYNEQFFGPGTRLTVL.